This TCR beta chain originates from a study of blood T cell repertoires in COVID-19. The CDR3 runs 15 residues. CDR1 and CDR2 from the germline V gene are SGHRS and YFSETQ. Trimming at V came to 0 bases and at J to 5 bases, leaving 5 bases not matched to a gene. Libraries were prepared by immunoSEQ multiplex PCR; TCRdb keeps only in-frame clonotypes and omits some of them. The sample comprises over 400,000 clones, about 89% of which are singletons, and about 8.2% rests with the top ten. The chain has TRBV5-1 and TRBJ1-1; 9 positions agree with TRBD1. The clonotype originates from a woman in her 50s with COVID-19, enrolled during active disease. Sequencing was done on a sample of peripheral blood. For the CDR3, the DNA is TGCGCCAGCAGCTTGGGACGGACAGGGGTAACTGAAGCTTTCTTT. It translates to CASSLGRTGVTEAFF.